This T cell receptor (beta chain) appears in the sequencing data of a study of blood T cells in healthy people across ages. Germline-derived CDR1 and CDR2 are ENHRY and SYGVKD. The CDR3 has 14 residues. With V trimmed by 4 bases and J by 6 bases, 6 bases remained unmatched. PCR was performed a second time for roughly 7 to 12 cycles using a sample-barcoded 5' primer and a J-beta primer mix. Researchers report that a template-switch adaptor with 12 random nucleotides tagged each cDNA molecule. TCRdb ran MiXCR on the 5' RACE reads and lists one entry per CDR3 protein. This sample yields hundreds of thousands of distinct CDR3 sequences, of which about a third are seen a single time; approximately 15% belongs to the top ten. A note on this clonotype: A read error may be the cause here, since a much bigger clone is one base away.

In terms of origin and age, donors were healthy Caucasian individuals from Russia aged about 6 to 95. Sequences were obtained from blood. The sequence was collected from a woman older than 75 in good health. The chain joins TRBV10-3 to TRBJ1-2; 9 bases line up with TRBD1. As DNA, the CDR3 is TGTGCCATCAGTGGCATCAGGACAGGGGATGGCTACACCTTC. Translation gives CAISGIRTGDGYTF.